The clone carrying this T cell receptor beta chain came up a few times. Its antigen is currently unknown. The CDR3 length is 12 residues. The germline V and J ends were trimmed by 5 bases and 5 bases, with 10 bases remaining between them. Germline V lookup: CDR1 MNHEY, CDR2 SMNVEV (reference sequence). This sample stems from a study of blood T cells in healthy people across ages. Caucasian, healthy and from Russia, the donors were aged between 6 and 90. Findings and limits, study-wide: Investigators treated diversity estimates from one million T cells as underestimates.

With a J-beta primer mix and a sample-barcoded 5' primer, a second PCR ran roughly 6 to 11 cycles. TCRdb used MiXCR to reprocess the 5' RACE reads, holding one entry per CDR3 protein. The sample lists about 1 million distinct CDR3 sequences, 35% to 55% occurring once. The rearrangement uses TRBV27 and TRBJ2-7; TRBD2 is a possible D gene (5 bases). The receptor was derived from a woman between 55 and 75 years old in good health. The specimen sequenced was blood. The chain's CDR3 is CASSAGPHEQYF. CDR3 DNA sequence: TGTGCCAGCAGTGCGGGCCCCCACGAGCAGTACTTC.